Below are 7 T cell receptor beta chains sequenced from a single sample in a study of beta chain features in type 1 diabetes. The study reverse transcribed the entire isolated RNA, so it sequenced expressed TCRB transcripts. Only in-frame clones appear in the TCRdb table, and some are missing; sequencing was by immunoSEQ multiplex PCR. Altogether under 950,000 clones are present, roughly 15% being singletons, with the ten largest covering around 0.02%. Sequencing was performed on naive CD4+ T cells from blood. These TCRs come from a woman aged 18-29 years in good health.

V is TRBV19 and J is TRBJ2-5, with TRBD1 as a possible D gene (5 bases). The CDR3 is 13 residues long. The V and J ends lost 3 bases and 9 bases respectively, with 14 bases between them. Germline CDR1 is LNHDA and CDR2 is SQIVND (reference sequence). CDR3 in DNA: TGTGCCAGTAGTATGGGGCCAGGGCGTGCCCAGTACTTC. It specifies CASSMGPGRAQYF.

V usage is TRBV7-2 and J usage is TRBJ2-3, with D unclear. The CDR3 contains 16 residues. Trimming shortened V by 0 bases and J by 1 base, and 11 bases separated the two germline ends. CDR1 is SGHTA, CDR2 FQGNSA, per germline. The CDR3 reads CASSLASDVGTDTQYF. The DNA of the CDR3 is TGTGCCAGCAGCTTAGCCAGTGACGTAGGCACAGATACGCAGTATTTT. The whole variable domain, filled in from reference TRBV7-2 and TRBJ2-3, reads GAGVSQSPSNKVTEKGKDVELRCDPISGHTALYWYRQSLGQGLEFLIYFQGNSAPDKSGLPSDRFSAERTGGSVSTLTIQRTQQEDSAVYLCASSLASDVGTDTQYFGPGTRLTVL.

This chain's CDR3 is CASSLRGGGPGSSGYTF. DNA of the CDR3: TGTGCCAGCAGCTTACGAGGGGGCGGTCCAGGGTCGAGTGGCTACACCTTC. This chain joins TRBV7-8 and TRBJ1-2; 7 positions match TRBD1. The CDR3 loop spans 17 amino acids. Trimming at V came to 2 bases and at J to 7 bases, leaving 16 bases not matched to a gene. Germline lookup yields CDR1 SGHVS and CDR2 FQNEAQ. Full variable domain (outside the CDR3, taken from reference TRBV7-8 and TRBJ1-2): GAGVSQSPRYKVAKRGQDVALRCDPISGHVSLFWYQQALGQGPEFLTYFQNEAQLDKSGLPSDRFFAERPEGSVSTLKIQRTQQEDSAVYLCASSLRGGGPGSSGYTFGSGTRLTVV.

There are a few counts of this clone. The chain employs TRBV4-3 and TRBJ1-5; D remains unclear. The ends were cut back, 0 bases at V and 3 bases at J, with 9 bases in the middle. The CDR3 has 15 residues. Looked up from germline, CDR1 is LGHNA and CDR2 is YSLEER. The CDR3 protein is CASSQDVTFNQPQHF. The CDR3 nucleotides are TGCGCCAGCAGCCAAGATGTTACCTTCAATCAGCCCCAGCATTTT.

This clone has a handful of counts. The gene calls are TRBV2 and TRBJ1-2, with a tentative D call TRBD1 (6 bases). This CDR3 contains 13 residues. CDR1 is SNHLY, CDR2 FYNNEI, per germline. The germline V and J ends were trimmed by 10 bases and 6 bases, with 18 bases remaining between them. CDR3 in DNA: TGTGCCACCAACAGGGAACAGGTTAATGGCTACACCTTC. Translated: CATNREQVNGYTF.

This clone was counted a few times. V and J are TRBV19 and TRBJ2-7; 10 bases fit TRBD1. CDR3 length: 14 amino acids. After removal of 4 bases from V and 0 bases from J, the junction contained 0 bases not matched to a gene. CDR1 is LNHDA, CDR2 SQIVND, per germline (reference sequence). CDR3 DNA sequence: TGTGCCAGTAGTAGGGACAGGGGCTCCTACGAGCAGTACTTC. Residues: CASSRDRGSYEQYF.

This clone was recorded a few times. The chain recombines TRBV7-3 with TRBJ1-1; no reliable D call. The CDR3 is 13 residues long. From germline, CDR1 is SGHTA and CDR2 FQGTGA. Deletions cut 4 bases from V and 3 bases from J, with 9 bases between. CDR3 DNA: TGTGCCAGCAGCTCAGCAAGAGACACTGAAGCTTTCTTT. It translates to CASSSARDTEAFF.